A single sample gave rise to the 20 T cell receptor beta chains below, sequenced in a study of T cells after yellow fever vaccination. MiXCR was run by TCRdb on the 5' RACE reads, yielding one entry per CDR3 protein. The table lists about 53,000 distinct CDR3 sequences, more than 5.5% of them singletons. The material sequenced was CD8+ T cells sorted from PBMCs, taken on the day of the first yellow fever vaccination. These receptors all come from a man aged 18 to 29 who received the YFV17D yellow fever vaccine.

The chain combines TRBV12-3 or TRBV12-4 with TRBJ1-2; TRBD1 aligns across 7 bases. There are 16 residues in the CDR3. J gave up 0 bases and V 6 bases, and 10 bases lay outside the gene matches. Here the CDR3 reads CASRSRDSHSNYGYTF. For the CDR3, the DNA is TGTGCCAGCAGGAGTCGGGACAGCCATTCTAACTATGGCTACACCTTC.

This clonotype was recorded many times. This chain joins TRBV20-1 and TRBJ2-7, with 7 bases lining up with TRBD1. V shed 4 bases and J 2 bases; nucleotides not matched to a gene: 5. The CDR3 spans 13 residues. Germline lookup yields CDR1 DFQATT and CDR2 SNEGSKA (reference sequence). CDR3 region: CSAIGQETYEQYF. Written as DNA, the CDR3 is TGCAGTGCTATCGGACAGGAGACCTACGAGCAGTACTTC.

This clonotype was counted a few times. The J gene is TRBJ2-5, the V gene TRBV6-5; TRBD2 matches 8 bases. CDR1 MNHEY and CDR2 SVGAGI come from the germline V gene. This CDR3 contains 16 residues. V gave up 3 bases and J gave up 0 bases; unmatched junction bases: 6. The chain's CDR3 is CASSYMSGGYQETQYF. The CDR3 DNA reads TGTGCCAGCAGTTATATGTCGGGGGGGTACCAAGAGACCCAGTACTTC.

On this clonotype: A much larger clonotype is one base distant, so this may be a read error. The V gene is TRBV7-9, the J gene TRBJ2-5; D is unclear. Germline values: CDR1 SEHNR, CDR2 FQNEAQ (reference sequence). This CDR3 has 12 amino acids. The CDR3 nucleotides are TGTGCCGGCAGCTTTACGCGGGAGACCCAGTACTTC. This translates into CAGSFTRETQYF.

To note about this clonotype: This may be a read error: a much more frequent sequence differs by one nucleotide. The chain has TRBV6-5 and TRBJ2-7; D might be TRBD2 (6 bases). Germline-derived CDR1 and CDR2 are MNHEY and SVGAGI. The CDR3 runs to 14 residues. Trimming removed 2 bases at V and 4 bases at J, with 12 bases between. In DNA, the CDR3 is TGTGCCAGCAGTTACCCCGGGAGAGAGTACGAGCAGTACTTC. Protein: CASSYPGREYEQYF.

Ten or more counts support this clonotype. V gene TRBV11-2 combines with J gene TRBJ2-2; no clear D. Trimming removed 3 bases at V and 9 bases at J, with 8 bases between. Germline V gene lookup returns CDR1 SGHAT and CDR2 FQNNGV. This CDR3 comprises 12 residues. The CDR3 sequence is CASSLESRELFF. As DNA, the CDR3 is TGTGCCAGCAGCTTGGAGAGTAGGGAGCTGTTTTTT.

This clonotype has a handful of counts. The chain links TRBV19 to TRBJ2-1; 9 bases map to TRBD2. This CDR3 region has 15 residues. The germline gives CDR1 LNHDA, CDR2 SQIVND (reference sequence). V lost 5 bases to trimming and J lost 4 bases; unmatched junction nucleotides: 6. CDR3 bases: TGTGCCAGTAGTCCCATTAGCGGGGGTTACAATGAGCAGTTCTTC. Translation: CASSPISGGYNEQFF. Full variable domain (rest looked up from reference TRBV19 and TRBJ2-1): DGGITQSPKYLFRKEGQNVTLSCEQNLNHDAMYWYRQDPGQGLRLIYYSQIVNDFQKGDIAEGYSVSREKKESFPLTVTSAQKNPTAFYLCASSPISGGYNEQFFGPGTRLTVL.

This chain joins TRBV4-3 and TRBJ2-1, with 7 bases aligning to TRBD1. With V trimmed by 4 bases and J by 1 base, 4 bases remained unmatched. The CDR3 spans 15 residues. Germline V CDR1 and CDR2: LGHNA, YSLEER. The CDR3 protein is CASSPDRASYNEQFF. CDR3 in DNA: TGCGCCAGCAGCCCAGACAGGGCATCCTACAATGAGCAGTTCTTC.

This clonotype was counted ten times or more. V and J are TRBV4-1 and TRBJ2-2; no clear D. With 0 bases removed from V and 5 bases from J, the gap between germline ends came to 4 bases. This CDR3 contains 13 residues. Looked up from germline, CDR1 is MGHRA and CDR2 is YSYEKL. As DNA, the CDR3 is TGCGCCAGCAGCCAAGAGAGGACCGGGGAGCTGTTTTTT. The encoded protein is CASSQERTGELFF.

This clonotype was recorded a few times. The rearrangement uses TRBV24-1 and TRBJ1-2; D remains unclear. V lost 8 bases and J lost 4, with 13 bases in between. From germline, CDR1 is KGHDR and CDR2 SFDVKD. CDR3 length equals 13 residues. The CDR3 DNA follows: TGTGCCACCAACGAAGGGTGGGGCTATGGCTACACCTTC. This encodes CATNEGWGYGYTF.

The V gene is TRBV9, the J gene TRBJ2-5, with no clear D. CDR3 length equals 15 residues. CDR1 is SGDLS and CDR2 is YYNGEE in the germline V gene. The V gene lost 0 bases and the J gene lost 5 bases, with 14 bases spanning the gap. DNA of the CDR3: TGTGCCAGCAGCGTAGGTACAGCCCCGCGGGAGACCCAGTACTTC. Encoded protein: CASSVGTAPRETQYF.

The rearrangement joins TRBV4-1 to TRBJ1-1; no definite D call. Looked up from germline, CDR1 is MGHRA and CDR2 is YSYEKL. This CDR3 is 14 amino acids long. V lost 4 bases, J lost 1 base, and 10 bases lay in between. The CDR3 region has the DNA TGCGCCAGCAGCCTAGAACGTAGGAACACTGAAGCTTTCTTT. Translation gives CASSLERRNTEAFF.

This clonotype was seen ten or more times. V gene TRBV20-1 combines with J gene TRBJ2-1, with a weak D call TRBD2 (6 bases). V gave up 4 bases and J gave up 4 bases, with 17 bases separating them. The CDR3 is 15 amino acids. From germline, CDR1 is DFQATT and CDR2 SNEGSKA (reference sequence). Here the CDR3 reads CSATPADYHYNEQFF. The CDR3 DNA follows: TGCAGTGCTACGCCCGCGGACTACCATTACAATGAGCAGTTCTTC.

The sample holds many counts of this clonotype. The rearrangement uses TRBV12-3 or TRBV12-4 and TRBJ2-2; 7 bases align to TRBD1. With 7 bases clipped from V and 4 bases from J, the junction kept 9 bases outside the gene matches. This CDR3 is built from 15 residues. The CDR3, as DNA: TGTGCCAGCACCTCAACAGGGGACCCCACCGGGGAGCTGTTTTTT. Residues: CASTSTGDPTGELFF.

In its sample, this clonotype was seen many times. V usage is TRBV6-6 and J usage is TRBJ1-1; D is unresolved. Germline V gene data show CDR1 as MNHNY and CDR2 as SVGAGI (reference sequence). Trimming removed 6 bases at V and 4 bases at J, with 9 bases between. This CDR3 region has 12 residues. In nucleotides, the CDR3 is TGTGCCAGCAGCCACCCGGGCACTGAAGCTTTCTTT. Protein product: CASSHPGTEAFF.

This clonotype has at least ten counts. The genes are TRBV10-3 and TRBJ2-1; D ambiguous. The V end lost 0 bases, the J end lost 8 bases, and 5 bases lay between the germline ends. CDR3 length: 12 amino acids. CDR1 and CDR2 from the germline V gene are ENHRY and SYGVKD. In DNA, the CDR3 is TGTGCCATCAGTGAGTCGATTTATGAGCAGTTCTTC. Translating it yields CAISESIYEQFF.

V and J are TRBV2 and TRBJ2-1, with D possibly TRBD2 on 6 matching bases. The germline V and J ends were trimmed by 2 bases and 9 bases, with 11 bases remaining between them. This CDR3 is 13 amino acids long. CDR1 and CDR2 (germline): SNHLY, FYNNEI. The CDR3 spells CASSETGVVEQFF. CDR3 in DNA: TGTGCCAGCAGTGAAACGGGGGTCGTTGAGCAGTTCTTC.

The chain's CDR3 is CASSEVSGFSTF. The CDR3 DNA is TGTGCCAGCAGTGAAGTGTCCGGGTTTTCGACCTTC. The chain recombines TRBV6-1 with TRBJ1-2; unclear D gene. V lost 1 base to trimming and J lost 14 bases, with 14 bases between them. This CDR3 is 12 amino acids long. CDR1 and CDR2 (germline): MNHNS, SASEGT.

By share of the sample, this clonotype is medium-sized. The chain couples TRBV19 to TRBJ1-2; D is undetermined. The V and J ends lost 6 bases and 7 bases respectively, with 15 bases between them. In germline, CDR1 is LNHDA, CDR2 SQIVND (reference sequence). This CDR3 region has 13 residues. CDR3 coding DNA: TGTGCCAGTAGAAGATCCCCGATGGCTGGCTACACCTTC. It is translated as CASRRSPMAGYTF.

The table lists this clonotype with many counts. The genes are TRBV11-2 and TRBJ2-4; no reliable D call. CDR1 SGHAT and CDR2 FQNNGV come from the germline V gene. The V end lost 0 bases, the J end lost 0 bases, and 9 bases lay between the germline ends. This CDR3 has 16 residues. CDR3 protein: CASSLEWQLAKNIQYF. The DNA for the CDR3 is TGTGCCAGCAGCTTAGAGTGGCAGCTAGCCAAAAACATTCAGTACTTC.